This T cell receptor beta chain comes out of a study of sequential checkpoint blockade in melanoma. Treatment specified: randomized to nivolumab then ipilimumab (arm A) or the reverse (arm B). Patients had received no earlier DNA-damaging chemotherapy. Sorted cells were live CD3+CD8+, lacking CD19 and CD56, from PBMCs. Measured with immunoSEQ multiplex PCR; TCRdb has only the in-frame clones, and not every one. The table shows thousands of clones, with 70% to 80% occurring only once. The germline CDR1 and CDR2 sequences are SQVTM and ANQGSEA. There are 16 residues in the CDR3. With V trimmed by 3 bases and J by 4 bases, 10 bases remained unmatched.

The V gene is TRBV29-1, the J gene TRBJ2-7; 12 nucleotides align to TRBD2. The sequence was obtained from a human donor with melanoma. This sample comprised CD8+ T cells sorted from blood (inferred from file names), obtained from a patient given nivolumab and ipilimumab in sequence. CDR3 protein: CSVDSGLAGKSYEQYF. The CDR3 region has the DNA TGCAGCGTTGACTCTGGACTAGCGGGGAAATCTTACGAGCAGTACTTC.